This is a list of T cell receptor beta chains from one sample in a study of cytomegalovirus exposure and HLA in healthy donors. Clones were read by immunoSEQ multiplex PCR, and TCRdb kept only the in-frame ones, dropping some. Of 73,000 or so clones detected, around 72% appear once; the ten largest clones hold 16%. Input material: PBMCs. The receptors were gathered from a woman aged 35 to 49 in good health and CMV-seropositive. Both conserved end residues are part of each CDR3. D genes are given only for firm matches. The listing skips clone size in some rows; elsewhere it reads once, few, many or a size class.

clone_size | j_call | d_call | v_call | cdr3_nt | cdr3_aa
. | TRBJ2-1 | TRBD1 | TRBV28 | TGTGCCAGCAGGATGACAGGGGGAGGCAATGAGCAGTTCTTC | CASRMTGGGNEQFF
. | TRBJ2-3 | . | TRBV7-7 | TGTGCTAGCAGCCCCGGCGGAGATACGCAGTATTTT | CASSPGGDTQYF
. | TRBJ2-3 | TRBD2 | TRBV4-3 | TGCGCCAGCAGCCAAGCTGGCCTAGCGGGGGGTATGGATACGCAGTATTTT | CASSQAGLAGGMDTQYF
. | TRBJ2-3 | . | TRBV9 | TGTGCCAGCAGCCCCAGGGGGAGGGATACGCAGTATTTT | CASSPRGRDTQYF
. | TRBJ1-1 | . | TRBV30 | TGTGCCTGGAGTGTGCACAGGACCACTGAAGCTTTCTTT | CAWSVHRTTEAFF
. | TRBJ1-2 | . | TRBV6-6 | TGTGCCAGCAGTTACGGCAGGGGCGGCTACACCTTC | CASSYGRGGYTF
. | TRBJ2-3 | TRBD2 | TRBV5-4 | TGTGCCAGCAGCCAATTAAGCGGGACGGGCACAGATACGCAGTATTTT | CASSQLSGTGTDTQYF
. | TRBJ1-4 | TRBD1 | TRBV30 | TGTGCCTGGAGTGTAGGGGTCGCGTCAGGGGGTGAAAAACTGTTTTTT | CAWSVGVASGGEKLFF
. | TRBJ2-1 | TRBD2 | TRBV25-1 | TGTGCCAGCAGTCCCTTGGGGGGGGGTAATGAGCAGTTCTTC | CASSPLGGGNEQFF
. | TRBJ1-5 | . | TRBV10-1 | TGCGCCAGCAGGGCCACGTATAGCAATCAGCCCCAGCATTTT | CASRATYSNQPQHF
. | TRBJ2-5 | TRBD2 | TRBV5-4 | TGTGCCAGCACGGCGGCTGGCGGGGGGTCTCAAGAGACCCAGTACTTC | CASTAAGGGSQETQYF
. | TRBJ1-2 | TRBD1 | TRBV4-1 | TGCGCCAGCAGCCAACAGGGGGACTATGGCTACACCTTC | CASSQQGDYGYTF
few | TRBJ1-2 | TRBD1 | TRBV9 | TGTGCCAGCAGCTCCCCGGGAGGGGGCAGGGCAGTCGGCTACACCTTC | CASSSPGGGRAVGYTF
. | TRBJ1-1 | TRBD1 | TRBV2 | TGTGCCAGCAGATGGGGTCTGGGACAGGGGGTGAACACTGAAGCTTTCTTT | CASRWGLGQGVNTEAFF
. | TRBJ1-6 | TRBD1 | TRBV2 | TGTGCCAGCAGCCCGGGACAGCTAAATTCACCCCTCCACTTT | CASSPGQLNSPLHF
. | TRBJ2-1 | . | TRBV21-1 | TGTGCCAGCAATTCGGGACTAGCGAATGAGCAGTTCTTC | CASNSGLANEQFF
. | TRBJ2-7 | . | TRBV7-2 | TGTGCCAGCAGCTGGGAACAGGTAGGCGGTTACGAGCAGTACTTC | CASSWEQVGGYEQYF
. | TRBJ2-7 | . | TRBV27 | TGTGCCAGCAGGGGCAATCCCTACGAGCAGTACTTC | CASRGNPYEQYF
. | TRBJ2-3 | . | TRBV10-2 | TGCGCCAGCAGGTTTGGACTCAACCCGATACCTAGCACAGATACGCAGTATTTT | CASRFGLNPIPSTDTQYF
. | TRBJ2-5 | TRBD1 | TRBV6-6 | TGTGCCAGCAGTAACTACAGGGGCCGGACCCAGTACTTC | CASSNYRGRTQYF
. | TRBJ2-1 | TRBD2 | TRBV27 | TGTGCCAGCAGTATCCCCCGTGGCGGGGGTCTAAACAATGAGCAGTTCTTC | CASSIPRGGGLNNEQFF
once | TRBJ1-2 | . | TRBV29-1 | TGCAGCTATTGGCAGGGGTCCTATGGCTACACCTTC | CSYWQGSYGYTF
. | TRBJ2-3 | . | TRBV30 | TGTGCCTGGAGTTTGGAGGGGGGGCCGATACCCACAGATACGCAGTATTTT | CAWSLEGGPIPTDTQYF
few | TRBJ2-6 | . | TRBV15 | TGTGCCACCACAAACCCTGGGCAGCACTCTGGGGCCAACGTCCTGACTTTC | CATTNPGQHSGANVLTF
. | TRBJ1-2 | . | TRBV6-5 | TGTGCCAGCGCGGGGGCTAACTATGGCTACACCTTC | CASAGANYGYTF
. | TRBJ2-7 | TRBD1 | TRBV6-1 | TGTGCCAGCAGTTCTAATACAGGGGGCAACTACGAGCAGTACTTC | CASSSNTGGNYEQYF
. | TRBJ2-1 | TRBD2 | TRBV7-2 | TGTGCCAGCAGCCAAAAGCGGGGGCGGAATGAGCAGTTCTTC | CASSQKRGRNEQFF
. | TRBJ1-5 | . | TRBV6-1 | TGTGCCAGCAGTGAGAGAGCGGACCGATATAGCAATCAGCCCCAGCATTTT | CASSERADRYSNQPQHF
. | TRBJ1-1 | . | TRBV19 | TGTGCCAGTAGTAAATGGTCCCCTACTCACAGGACTGAAGCTTTCTTT | CASSKWSPTHRTEAFF
once | TRBJ2-1 | . | TRBV20-1 | TGCAGTGCTAGTAAGAGGGAGCAGTTCTTC | CSASKREQFF
. | TRBJ2-1 | TRBD2 | TRBV7-2 | TGTGCCAGCAGCCCCACGGGACTAGTCTCCAATGAGCAGTTCTTC | CASSPTGLVSNEQFF
. | TRBJ2-7 | . | TRBV4-3 | TGCGCCAGCAGCCGTAGTTCGGGGACGGGGGTCTACGAGCAGTACTTC | CASSRSSGTGVYEQYF
. | TRBJ1-3 | . | TRBV7-2 | TGTGCCAGCAGCTTAAAAGGACACAGCTCTGGAAACACCATATATTTT | CASSLKGHSSGNTIYF
. | TRBJ1-1 | . | TRBV13 | TGTGCCAGCAGACAAACAGGGTTATATACTGAAGCTTTCTTT | CASRQTGLYTEAFF
. | TRBJ1-5 | . | TRBV2 | TGTGCCAGCAGGGTCCATCGGGGGGATAATCAGCCCCAGCATTTT | CASRVHRGDNQPQHF
. | TRBJ2-1 | . | TRBV5-1 | TGCGCCAGCAGCTCCTCCAGGGGTTCCTACAATGAGCAGTTCTTC | CASSSSRGSYNEQFF
. | TRBJ1-2 | TRBD1 | TRBV4-1 | TGCGCCAGCAGCCAAGATCACAGGGGACTGGGAGACTATGGCTACACCTTC | CASSQDHRGLGDYGYTF
. | TRBJ1-5 | . | TRBV6-5 | TGTGCCAGCAGTCCTACAGGGTTGGATCAGCCCCAGCATTTT | CASSPTGLDQPQHF
. | TRBJ1-2 | . | TRBV30 | TGTGCCTGGAGTGTCACTCAGCGCTTCCCTACCTTC | CAWSVTQRFPTF
. | TRBJ1-2 | . | TRBV7-2 | TGTGCCAGCAGGGACAGCTCTTTTATCTACACCTTC | CASRDSSFIYTF
. | TRBJ1-3 | . | TRBV28 | TGTGCCAGCCTACCCACCACAGGATACTCTGGAAACACCATATATTTT | CASLPTTGYSGNTIYF
. | TRBJ1-1 | . | TRBV7-6 | TGTGCCAGCAGCTTAGGAGGCCCGGCTGAAGCTTTCTTT | CASSLGGPAEAFF
. | TRBJ2-1 | TRBD2 | TRBV2 | TGTGCCAGCAGTGATGTGGTAGCGGGGGGGCGGCAGTTCTTC | CASSDVVAGGRQFF
once | TRBJ2-1 | . | TRBV9 | TGTGCCAGCAGCGTAGACAACAATGAGCAGTTCTTC | CASSVDNNEQFF
. | TRBJ2-1 | . | TRBV9 | TGTGCCAGCAGCGTAAGTGAGGGTTTGGGTTACAATGAGCAGTTCTTC | CASSVSEGLGYNEQFF
. | TRBJ1-5 | . | TRBV9 | TGTGCCAGCAGCGTAGAGGCACGGGATGATCAGCCCCAGCATTTT | CASSVEARDDQPQHF
few | TRBJ2-3 | TRBD1 | TRBV25-1 | TGTGCCAGCATCACCTCCGACAGGGGGCTTGGTACGCAGTATTTT | CASITSDRGLGTQYF
. | TRBJ1-3 | TRBD1 | TRBV6-1 | TGTGCCAGCGGTGGGACAGTATCGTACTCTGGAAACACCATATATTTT | CASGGTVSYSGNTIYF
few | TRBJ1-3 | . | TRBV4-3 | TGCGCCAGCAGGGCGACAGGCTCTGGAAACACCATATATTTT | CASRATGSGNTIYF
. | TRBJ1-6 | . | TRBV27 | TGTGCCAGCAGTGAGAGGAATAATTCACCCCTCCACTTT | CASSERNNSPLHF
few | TRBJ2-7 | TRBD2 | TRBV7-9 | TGTGCCAGCAGCTCGGGGGGGGCGGTTGGACTAGCCTACGAGCAGTACTTC | CASSSGGAVGLAYEQYF
. | TRBJ2-5 | . | TRBV7-7 | TGTGCTAGCAGCTTAGGGGCCAGGCAAGAGACCCAGTACTTC | CASSLGARQETQYF
. | TRBJ2-7 | . | TRBV5-6 | TGTGCCAGCAGCTACAACCAAGGGGTTCAGCAGTACTTC | CASSYNQGVQQYF